A single sample is the source of the 30 T cell receptor beta chains below, sequenced in a study of blood T cell repertoires in COVID-19. TCRdb's copy holds only in-frame clones and misses some; the assay was immunoSEQ multiplex PCR. The table records about 310,000 clones, approximately 86% of them present only once. The sequencing sample was made of PBMCs or T cells enriched from blood (not recorded which). The receptors were sampled from a woman younger than 30 who had recovered from COVID-19.

The chain couples TRBV30 to TRBJ2-6, with D perhaps matching TRBD1 (6 bases). Trimming left V 6 bases short and J 0 bases short, with 18 bases between. CDR1 is GTSNPN, CDR2 SVGIG, per germline (reference sequence). The CDR3 sequence is 17 residues long. The CDR3: CACRGVWGLSGANVLTF. The DNA for the CDR3 is TGTGCCTGTCGGGGTGTATGGGGGCTCTCTGGGGCCAACGTCCTGACTTTC.

The chain recombines TRBV4-2 with TRBJ1-2, with no clear D. Germline V lookup: CDR1 LGHNA, CDR2 YNFKEQ. CDR3 length: 16 residues. The germline V and J ends were trimmed by 0 bases and 4 bases, with 15 bases remaining between them. In DNA, the CDR3 is TGTGCCAGCAGCCAAGATTTCGGAGCCACCCCCTATGGCTACACCTTC. Translated: CASSQDFGATPYGYTF.

The chain has TRBV19 and TRBJ1-1; 7 bases fit TRBD1. This CDR3 is built from 13 residues. With V trimmed by 2 bases and J by 5 bases, 2 bases remained unmatched. Germline values: CDR1 LNHDA, CDR2 SQIVND (reference sequence). Here the CDR3 DNA reads TGTGCCAGTAGTATATACAGGGGTACTGAAGCTTTCTTT. It translates to CASSIYRGTEAFF.

This sequence joins TRBV27 and TRBJ2-7, with a tentative D call TRBD2 (6 bases). This CDR3 comprises 15 residues. Germline CDR1 is MNHEY and CDR2 is SMNVEV (reference sequence). The V end lost 1 base, the J end lost 1 base, and 11 bases lay between the germline ends. CDR3 protein: CASSLFLEGSYEQYF. DNA of the CDR3: TGTGCCAGCAGTTTATTTCTGGAGGGGTCCTACGAGCAGTACTTC.

This chain joins TRBV20-1 and TRBJ1-4, with a possible D match to TRBD1 (5 bases). The CDR3 has 12 residues. The germline gives CDR1 DFQATT, CDR2 SNEGSKA (reference sequence). The V end lost 3 bases, the J end lost 7 bases, and 9 bases lay between the germline ends. The CDR3 spells CSASSGGEKLFF. The CDR3 DNA sequence: TGCAGTGCTAGTTCCGGGGGTGAAAAACTGTTTTTT.

The chain recombines TRBV28 with TRBJ1-2, with no clear D. The CDR3 covers 13 residues. V was clipped by 4 bases and J by 2 bases, with 8 bases between them. CDR1 is MDHEN and CDR2 is SYDVKM in the germline V gene. The CDR3 DNA is TGTGCCAGCAGTTCACTTCGAAACTATGGCTACACCTTC. Translating gives CASSSLRNYGYTF.

The chain joins TRBV19 to TRBJ1-2; no clear D gene. This CDR3 has 14 amino acids. V gave up 3 bases and J gave up 7 bases, with 15 bases separating them. Germline assignment: CDR1 LNHDA and CDR2 SQIVND (reference sequence). The CDR3 protein is CASSINGGRSGYTF. The CDR3 nucleotides read TGTGCCAGTAGTATCAACGGAGGGAGAAGTGGCTACACCTTC.

The chain is built from TRBV7-9 and TRBJ1-4; the match to TRBD1 covers 9 bases. Germline loops: CDR1 SEHNR, CDR2 FQNEAQ (reference sequence). The CDR3 runs to 15 residues. Trimming removed 2 bases from V and 5 bases from J; junction bases left unmatched: 3. CDR3 in amino acids: CASSLWDRENEKLFF. Here the CDR3 DNA reads TGTGCCAGCAGCTTATGGGACAGGGAAAATGAAAAACTGTTTTTT.

This chain links TRBV7-6 with TRBJ2-3, with 7 bases identical to TRBD1. With 5 bases clipped from V and 3 bases from J, the junction kept 8 bases outside the gene matches. Looked up from germline, CDR1 is SGHVS and CDR2 is FNYEAQ. The CDR3 spans 15 residues. The CDR3 DNA is TGTGCCAGCAGCAGATACAGGGGCGGGACAGATACGCAGTATTTT. It encodes CASSRYRGGTDTQYF.

This chain's CDR3 is CASRGQGTGELFF. The DNA of the CDR3 is TGTGCCAGCAGGGGACAGGGGACCGGGGAGCTGTTTTTT. The V gene is TRBV12-3 or TRBV12-4, the J gene TRBJ2-2, with 10 bases lining up with TRBD1. V was pared by 6 bases and J by 5 bases, with 0 bases of the junction left unmatched. The length of the CDR3 is 13 residues.

This clone was detected once. The gene calls are TRBV2 and TRBJ2-3; 9 bases agree with TRBD2. The CDR3 has 15 residues. Germline trimming cut 4 bases from V and 4 bases from J; bases unmatched to any gene: 6. Germline V lookup: CDR1 SNHLY, CDR2 FYNNEI. CDR3 residues: CASSVGAGGADTQYF. DNA for the CDR3: TGTGCCAGCAGTGTAGGTGCGGGAGGGGCAGATACGCAGTATTTT.

This chain uses TRBV28 with TRBJ2-7, with 9 positions matching TRBD2. J gave up 3 bases and V 5 bases, and 5 bases lay outside the gene matches. The germline V gene encodes CDR1 MDHEN and CDR2 SYDVKM. The CDR3 loop spans 14 amino acids. DNA for the CDR3: TGTGCCAGCAGTGTATTTAGCGGGGGCTACGAGCAGTACTTC. Protein: CASSVFSGGYEQYF. The complete variable domain, with remaining parts taken from reference TRBV28 and TRBJ2-7, reads DVKVTQSSRYLVKRTGEKVFLECVQDMDHENMFWYRQDPGLGLRLIYFSYDVKMKEKGDIPEGYSVSREKKERFSLILESASTNQTSMYLCASSVFSGGYEQYFGPGTRLTVT.

The chain combines TRBV19 with TRBJ2-1; 10 bases map to TRBD2. CDR3 length: 15 amino acids. V gave up 3 bases and J gave up 6 bases; unmatched junction bases: 5. In germline, CDR1 is LNHDA, CDR2 SQIVND (reference sequence). The DNA for the CDR3 is TGTGCCAGTAGTATCTCAGCGGGAGGGCTCAATGAGCAGTTCTTC. As protein: CASSISAGGLNEQFF.

This chain joins TRBV7-3 and TRBJ2-3, with 13 nucleotides matching TRBD2. The junction had 3 bases not matched to a gene; V was cut back by 0 bases and J by 3 bases. This CDR3 is built from 17 residues. Germline lookup yields CDR1 SGHTA and CDR2 FQGTGA. CDR3 nucleotides: TGTGCCAGCAGCTTAACGGAGGGACTAGCGGGGACAGATACGCAGTATTTT. Its protein product is CASSLTEGLAGTDTQYF.

The J gene is TRBJ2-4, the V gene TRBV7-2; 14 bases map to TRBD2. Germline lookup yields CDR1 SGHTA and CDR2 FQGNSA. The CDR3 contains 16 residues. Trimming removed 3 bases from V and 7 bases from J; junction bases left unmatched: 5. CDR3 in DNA: TGTGCCAGCAGCTTCAGACTAGCGGGAGGGCGGAACATTCAGTACTTC. This encodes CASSFRLAGGRNIQYF.

The chain joins TRBV4-3 to TRBJ1-1; TRBD1 agrees at 7 bases. The V segment lost 0 bases and the J segment 4 bases; nucleotides outside the gene matches: 8. This CDR3 comprises 16 residues. CDR1 and CDR2 (germline): LGHNA, YSLEER. CDR3 sequence reads: CASSQDRTGFLTEAFF. The CDR3 region has the DNA TGCGCCAGCAGCCAAGATCGGACAGGATTTCTCACTGAAGCTTTCTTT.

The chain is built from TRBV30 and TRBJ1-2; TRBD1 matches at 8 bases. This CDR3 is 13 amino acids long. CDR1 and CDR2 from the germline V gene are GTSNPN and SVGIG (reference sequence). The ends lost 3 bases at V and 8 bases at J; junction bases unmatched: 8. The CDR3 here is CAWRDRAREGYTF. The CDR3 bases are TGTGCCTGGAGGGACAGGGCGAGGGAGGGCTACACCTTC.

This sequence joins TRBV9 and TRBJ1-6, with TRBD1 matching over 7 bases. This CDR3 is 17 amino acids long. V lost 0 bases and J lost 4; bases outside the gene matches: 7. CDR1 SGDLS and CDR2 YYNGEE come from the germline V gene. The CDR3: CASSVADRVGYNSPLHF. DNA for the CDR3: TGTGCCAGCAGCGTAGCTGACAGGGTAGGATATAATTCACCCCTCCACTTT.

V is TRBV9 and J is TRBJ1-1; D gene uncertain. Germline V gives CDR1 SGDLS, CDR2 YYNGEE. This CDR3 spans 15 amino acids. Trimming stripped 4 bases from V and 6 bases from J, with 19 bases between. In DNA, the CDR3 is TGTGCCAGCAGCCGCGGGGTGGTGGACGTCGCTGAAGCTTTCTTT. Its translation: CASSRGVVDVAEAFF. Full variable domain (outside the CDR3, taken from reference TRBV9 and TRBJ1-1): DSGVTQTPKHLITATGQRVTLRCSPRSGDLSVYWYQQSLDQGLQFLIQYYNGEERAKGNILERFSAQQFPDLHSELNLSSLELGDSALYFCASSRGVVDVAEAFFGQGTRLTVV.

The rearrangement links TRBV4-2 to TRBJ2-7; 8 bases are a match to TRBD1. With 3 bases clipped from V and 6 bases from J, the junction kept 4 bases outside the gene matches. CDR1 is LGHNA, CDR2 YNFKEQ, per germline. The CDR3 has 13 residues. The CDR3 DNA follows: TGTGCCAGCAGCCAGACAGGGGCTGGCGAGCAGTACTTC. This sequence encodes CASSQTGAGEQYF.

The chain couples TRBV3-1 (or the pseudogene TRBV3-2) to TRBJ2-3; D is ambiguous. The V gene's germline CDR1 is LGHDT and CDR2 YNNKEL (reference sequence). This CDR3 region has 15 residues. V was cut by 0 bases and J by 2 bases, with 9 bases left in between. Written as DNA, the CDR3 is TGTGCCAGCAGCCAAGATGGGCAGCTCACAGATACGCAGTATTTT. Its protein is CASSQDGQLTDTQYF.

V gene TRBV11-1 combines with J gene TRBJ2-1; maybe TRBD1 (6 bases). The CDR3 spans 13 residues. The V gene lost 5 bases and the J gene lost 12 bases, with 17 bases spanning the gap. Germline V gene sequence: CDR1 SGHAT, CDR2 FQDESV (reference sequence). CDR3 DNA: TGTGCCAGCAGCCAGGGGACGTTCGTTGGGCAGTTCTTC. It codes for CASSQGTFVGQFF.

The J gene is TRBJ2-3, the V gene TRBV5-1; 12 positions match TRBD2. Per the germline V gene, CDR1 is SGHRS and CDR2 is YFSETQ. The CDR3 is made up of 16 amino acids. Trimming cost V 3 bases and J 6 bases; bases outside gene matches: 8. The CDR3 loop is CASSSPSGRASDTQYF. The DNA for the CDR3 is TGCGCCAGCAGCTCCCCTAGCGGGAGGGCCAGTGATACGCAGTATTTT.

This clone appeared a few times. This chain joins TRBV7-9 and TRBJ1-2, with 8 nucleotides matching TRBD1. V dropped 1 base and J dropped 5; count of bases not matched to a gene: 3. The CDR3 length is 14 residues. Germline assignment: CDR1 SEHNR and CDR2 FQNEAQ (reference sequence). The CDR3 DNA is TGTGCCAGCAGCTTAGGGGGGACAGGATATGGCTACACCTTC. It is translated as CASSLGGTGYGYTF.

The chain carries TRBV10-3 and TRBJ2-1; TRBD2 agrees at 9 bases. Trimming at V came to 4 bases and at J to 7 bases, leaving 14 bases not matched to a gene. Per the germline V gene, CDR1 is ENHRY and CDR2 is SYGVKD. CDR3 length: 17 residues. The CDR3 loop reads CAISGHSRAGGVNEQFF. The CDR3 DNA reads as TGTGCCATCAGTGGACATTCGAGAGCGGGAGGCGTGAATGAGCAGTTCTTC.

CDR3 DNA: TGTGCCATCAGTGGAACCGGGACAGGGGAGCTGGCCCTCCACTTT. This translates into CAISGTGTGELALHF. The chain has TRBV10-3 and TRBJ1-6, with 10 bases aligning to TRBD1. Germline V gene data show CDR1 as ENHRY and CDR2 as SYGVKD. Trimming cost V 4 bases and J 14 bases; bases outside gene matches: 11. The CDR3 covers 15 residues.

This chain links TRBV28 with TRBJ2-3; 11 bases map to TRBD2. Per the germline V gene, CDR1 is MDHEN and CDR2 is SYDVKM. V lost 3 bases and J lost 4; bases outside the gene matches: 3. CDR3 length equals 15 residues. The CDR3 DNA reads as TGTGCCAGCAGTTTCACTAGCGGGGGAGCAGATACGCAGTATTTT. Translated: CASSFTSGGADTQYF.

The rearrangement uses TRBV6-5 and TRBJ1-2, with 10 bases matching TRBD1. Germline CDR1 reads MNHEY; CDR2 reads SVGAGI. V lost 4 bases to trimming and J lost 7 bases; unmatched junction nucleotides: 6. This CDR3 region has 14 residues. The CDR3 spells CASSLGQGIPGYTF. CDR3 DNA: TGTGCCAGCAGTTTGGGACAGGGGATCCCTGGCTACACCTTC.

CDR3 DNA sequence: TGTGCCAGCAGTCTAGCGGGGGCCCGCCAAGAGACCCAGTACTTC. Encoded protein: CASSLAGARQETQYF. The chain combines TRBV28 with TRBJ2-5; 10 positions match TRBD2. This CDR3 region has 15 residues. The germline V gene has CDR1 MDHEN and CDR2 SYDVKM. The trim removed 5 bases at V and 1 base at J, leaving 4 bases unmatched.

For this clone: The same CDR3 is also encoded by other DNA sequences in this sample. This rearrangement joins TRBV18 to TRBJ1-2; no definite D call. CDR3 length equals 12 residues. From germline, CDR1 is KGHSH and CDR2 LQKENI. The germline V and J ends were trimmed by 2 bases and 5 bases, with 6 bases remaining between them. The CDR3 loop reads CASSPEGYGYTF. The CDR3 coding sequence is TGTGCCAGCTCACCAGAGGGTTATGGCTACACCTTC.